These 28 T cell receptor beta chains share one sample of origin, sequenced in a study of control samples from healthy donors and cancer patients. The table came from immunoSEQ multiplex PCR; TCRdb's copy has only in-frame clones and leaves some out. The sample carries fewer than 120,000 clones, around 87% recorded once. Sequenced material: PBMCs. These receptors came from a woman between 55 and 75 years old with lung cancer.

J is TRBJ2-1 and V is TRBV20-1; D may correspond to TRBD1 or TRBD2 (5 bases each). Germline assignment: CDR1 DFQATT and CDR2 SNEGSKA (reference sequence). Trimming pared 7 bases from V and 4 bases from J, leaving 8 bases between. There are 11 residues in the CDR3. Here the CDR3 reads CSGDLYNEQFF. The CDR3 DNA follows: TGCAGTGGGGACCTTTACAATGAGCAGTTCTTC.

V gene TRBV19 combines with J gene TRBJ2-7; D is undetermined. The length of the CDR3 is 12 residues. V lost 6 bases to trimming and J lost 1 base, with 7 bases between them. Germline CDR1 LNHDA, CDR2 SQIVND (reference sequence). Here the CDR3 reads CASSWDSYEQYF. CDR3 in DNA: TGTGCCAGTAGCTGGGATTCCTACGAGCAGTACTTC.

The V and J genes are TRBV6-1 and TRBJ1-5, with no clear D. The ends were cut back, 2 bases at V and 3 bases at J, with 2 bases in the middle. Germline V gene sequence: CDR1 MNHNS, CDR2 SASEGT. The CDR3 is made up of 12 amino acids. The DNA for the CDR3 is TGTGCCAGCAGTGAACACAATCAGCCCCAGCATTTT. Encoded protein: CASSEHNQPQHF.

The CDR3 nucleotides are TGCAGTGCTAGTTGGAAGACGAACACCGGGGAGCTGTTTTTT. This encodes CSASWKTNTGELFF. V and J are TRBV20-1 and TRBJ2-2, with D unresolved. Trimming took off 3 bases at V and 0 bases at J, with 8 bases between the two ends. This CDR3 has 14 residues. Germline V gives CDR1 DFQATT, CDR2 SNEGSKA (reference sequence).

The CDR3 DNA sequence: TGCGCCAGCAGCCAAGGCGTGCAAGAGACCCAGTACTTC. Translation gives CASSQGVQETQYF. The chain employs TRBV4-1 and TRBJ2-5; no definite D call. The CDR3 has 13 residues. The V end was cut by 1 base, the J end by 2 bases, with 5 bases between. Germline V CDR1 and CDR2: MGHRA, YSYEKL.

The chain is built from TRBV28 and TRBJ1-5; 7 bases agree with TRBD1. The CDR3 runs 15 residues. The germline CDR1 and CDR2 sequences are MDHEN and SYDVKM. Trimming cost V 7 bases and J 3 bases; bases outside gene matches: 9. The CDR3 DNA sequence: TGTGCCAGCACCCAGGGGGGTACACCCAATCAGCCCCAGCATTTT. Its protein product is CASTQGGTPNQPQHF.

V and J are TRBV7-3 and TRBJ2-2; TRBD1 matches 9 bases. CDR1 is SGHTA and CDR2 is FQGTGA in the germline V gene. This CDR3 region has 16 residues. With V trimmed by 5 bases and J by 3 bases, 7 bases remained unmatched. This CDR3 reads CASSPNRGPYTGELFF. CDR3 in DNA: TGTGCCAGCAGCCCAAACAGGGGGCCGTACACCGGGGAGCTGTTTTTT.

This chain links TRBV5-6 with TRBJ1-1; 7 nucleotides match TRBD1. The CDR3 extends over 14 amino acids. V was pared by 4 bases and J by 0 bases, with 3 bases of the junction left unmatched. Germline CDR1 is SGHDT and CDR2 is YYEEEE. The chain's CDR3 is CASSRQGLNTEAFF. The CDR3 region has the DNA TGTGCCAGCAGCCGACAGGGATTGAACACTGAAGCTTTCTTT.

This clone was found once. The chain combines TRBV7-9 with TRBJ1-2, with D unclear. The CDR3 length is 14 residues. Trimming stripped 4 bases from V and 0 bases from J, with 9 bases between. Germline CDR1 is SEHNR and CDR2 is FQNEAQ (reference sequence). The CDR3 protein is CASSSGPTNYGYTF. As DNA, the CDR3 is TGTGCCAGCAGCTCGGGTCCAACTAACTATGGCTACACCTTC.

This chain uses TRBV28 with TRBJ1-5; 11 bases are shared with TRBD1. Unmatched junction bases numbered 2, after V lost 4 bases and J lost 6 bases. The CDR3 length is 14 residues. Germline values: CDR1 MDHEN, CDR2 SYDVKM. Here the CDR3 DNA reads TGTGCCAGCAGTTCGGGACAGGGGGTTCAGCCCCAGCATTTT. Its translation: CASSSGQGVQPQHF.

This chain joins TRBV18 and TRBJ2-7, with 9 bases lining up with TRBD1. V shed 4 bases and J 1 base; nucleotides not matched to a gene: 5. In germline, CDR1 is KGHSH, CDR2 LQKENI. The CDR3 covers 15 residues. CDR3 nucleotide sequence: TGTGCCAGCTCACTGGGACAGGGAGATTCCTACGAGCAGTACTTC. Amino acids: CASSLGQGDSYEQYF.

In this sample, this clone turned up once. This CDR3 is CASNWGAGANVLTF. CDR3 nucleotide sequence: TGTGCCAGCAATTGGGGGGCTGGGGCCAACGTCCTGACTTTC. V usage is TRBV28 and J usage is TRBJ2-6; D perhaps matches TRBD2 (6 bases). With 7 bases removed from V and 2 bases from J, the gap between germline ends came to 9 bases. The CDR3 contains 14 residues. CDR1 is MDHEN, CDR2 SYDVKM, per germline.

The rearrangement uses TRBV7-2 and TRBJ2-5; tentative D call: TRBD2 (5 bases). CDR1 is SGHTA, CDR2 FQGNSA, per germline. V gave up 4 bases and J gave up 5 bases, with 8 bases separating them. This CDR3 contains 12 residues. The CDR3 loop reads CASSSEVETQYF. DNA for the CDR3: TGTGCCAGCAGCTCGGAGGTGGAGACCCAGTACTTC.

The chain couples TRBV5-1 to TRBJ1-1, with D maybe TRBD1 (6 bases). The germline V gene encodes CDR1 SGHRS and CDR2 YFSETQ. The V end lost 4 bases, the J end lost 10 bases, and 17 bases lay between the germline ends. The CDR3 consists of 13 residues. The CDR3 protein is CASSGVQGTGAFF. In DNA, the CDR3 is TGCGCCAGCAGCGGGGTACAGGGCACCGGAGCTTTCTTT.

The rearrangement uses TRBV4-1 and TRBJ1-1; D unresolved. Germline CDR1 MGHRA, CDR2 YSYEKL. The CDR3 is made up of 15 amino acids. The V gene lost 1 base and the J gene lost 5 bases, with 14 bases spanning the gap. The CDR3 loop reads CASSQGITFGTEAFF. As DNA, the CDR3 is TGCGCCAGCAGCCAAGGTATTACCTTCGGAACTGAAGCTTTCTTT.

J is TRBJ1-2 and V is TRBV14; 11 bases are a match to TRBD1. V was pared by 4 bases and J by 6 bases, with 7 bases of the junction left unmatched. The CDR3 extends over 15 amino acids. CDR1 is SGHDN and CDR2 is FVKESK in the germline V gene. The CDR3 is CASSPRTGGVHGYTF. CDR3 DNA sequence: TGTGCCAGCAGCCCCAGGACAGGGGGCGTGCATGGCTACACCTTC.

Note on this clone: This sample also contains other DNA sequences that code for the same CDR3. The CDR3 DNA sequence: TGTGCCAGTAGTATCCAAGGGAACACTGAAGCTTTCTTT. Its translation: CASSIQGNTEAFF. The chain carries TRBV19 and TRBJ1-1, with D unresolved. The CDR3 sequence is 13 residues long. V lost 3 bases, J lost 1 base, and 6 bases lay in between. CDR1 LNHDA and CDR2 SQIVND come from the germline V gene (reference sequence).

The rearrangement uses TRBV9 and TRBJ2-2; no definite D call. Germline CDR1 SGDLS, CDR2 YYNGEE. V lost 2 bases and J lost 4, with 15 bases in between. The CDR3 has 16 residues. CDR3: CASSVFLGAATGELFF. CDR3 sequence (DNA): TGTGCCAGCAGCGTCTTTCTAGGAGCAGCCACCGGGGAGCTGTTTTTT.

This clone was counted only a few times. The J gene is TRBJ1-5, the V gene TRBV30, with D hard to call. Germline CDR1 is GTSNPN and CDR2 is SVGIG (reference sequence). The CDR3 contains 15 residues. Between the trimmed V and J ends, which lost 2 bases and 6 bases, there was a span of 17 bases. CDR3 loop: CAWSPGGSTSQPQHF. The CDR3 DNA is TGTGCCTGGAGTCCTGGTGGATCCACTAGTCAGCCCCAGCATTTT.

This clone was seen just once. Additional DNA sequences in this sample encode the identical CDR3. The CDR3 bases are TGTGCCAGCAGCTTGGGCGGGGGGCTGAACACTGAAGCTTTCTTT. This translates into CASSLGGGLNTEAFF. J is TRBJ1-1 and V is TRBV5-6; D may be TRBD1 (6 bases). Germline-derived CDR1 and CDR2 are SGHDT and YYEEEE. Deletions cut 0 bases from V and 0 bases from J, with 9 bases between. The length of the CDR3 is 15 residues.

The chain combines TRBV18 with TRBJ1-5; possible D gene TRBD1, 5 bases. The CDR3 extends over 13 amino acids. Per the germline V gene, CDR1 is KGHSH and CDR2 is LQKENI. V gave up 5 bases and J gave up 4 bases, with 9 bases separating them. This CDR3 is CASSVQGNQPQHF. CDR3 bases: TGTGCCAGCTCAGTCCAGGGAAATCAGCCCCAGCATTTT.

The chain couples TRBV5-1 to TRBJ2-1; D may be TRBD1 (5 bases). Trimming left V 0 bases short and J 7 bases short, with 11 bases between. Germline lookup yields CDR1 SGHRS and CDR2 YFSETQ. The CDR3 runs 14 residues. The CDR3 is CASSLAPGMNEQFF. CDR3 in DNA: TGCGCCAGCAGCTTGGCTCCAGGGATGAATGAGCAGTTCTTC.

The J gene is TRBJ2-3, the V gene TRBV2, with no clear D. Trimming removed 6 bases at V and 5 bases at J, with 12 bases between. CDR3 length: 13 residues. Germline CDR1 reads SNHLY; CDR2 reads FYNNEI. The CDR3 DNA follows: TGTGCCAGCAGCTCTTTCTTGGGAGATACGCAGTATTTT. This encodes CASSSFLGDTQYF.

V gene TRBV9 combines with J gene TRBJ2-2; 10 bases are shared with TRBD2. CDR1 and CDR2 from the germline V gene are SGDLS and YYNGEE. The V gene end was trimmed by 4 bases and the J gene end by 7 bases; junction bases not matched to a gene: 13. The CDR3 spans 17 residues. For the CDR3, the DNA is TGTGCCAGCAGCCCCTCCAGCGGGAGGGCCTATAACGGGGAGCTGTTTTTT. It encodes CASSPSSGRAYNGELFF.

V usage is TRBV6-5 and J usage is TRBJ2-7, with TRBD1 matching 11 bases. The germline V gene encodes CDR1 MNHEY and CDR2 SVGAGI. The CDR3 consists of 15 residues. V shed 4 bases and J 2 bases; nucleotides not matched to a gene: 4. The CDR3 spells CASSLGQGAPYEQYF. CDR3 sequence (DNA): TGTGCCAGCAGTTTAGGACAGGGGGCACCCTACGAGCAGTACTTC.

This clone was seen just once. The chain uses TRBV7-9 and TRBJ1-2; the D is unclear. This CDR3 has 12 residues. The V gene lost 1 base and the J gene lost 8 bases, with 8 bases spanning the gap. Germline CDR1 and CDR2: SEHNR and FQNEAQ (reference sequence). CDR3 protein: CASSLDTSGYTF. The CDR3 bases are TGTGCCAGCAGCTTAGATACCAGCGGCTACACCTTC. The whole variable domain, filled in from reference TRBV7-9 and TRBJ1-2, reads DTGVSQNPRHKITKRGQNVTFRCDPISEHNRLYWYRQTLGQGPEFLTYFQNEAQLEKSRLLSDRFSAERPKGSFSTLEIQRTEQGDSAMYLCASSLDTSGYTFGSGTRLTVV.

The genes are TRBV5-1 and TRBJ2-7; D is perhaps TRBD1 or TRBD2 (5 bases each). The CDR3 contains 15 residues. The V gene lost 1 base and the J gene lost 3 bases, with 14 bases spanning the gap. Germline V CDR1 and CDR2: SGHRS, YFSETQ. The CDR3 loop is CASSLRGVNSYEQYF. DNA for the CDR3: TGCGCCAGCAGCTTGCGAGGGGTTAATAGCTACGAGCAGTACTTC.

The rearrangement links TRBV3-1 (or the pseudogene TRBV3-2) to TRBJ1-1, with D maybe TRBD1 (6 bases). This CDR3 comprises 16 residues. Trimming shortened V by 4 bases and J by 6 bases, and 21 bases separated the two germline ends. From germline, CDR1 is LGHDT and CDR2 YNNKEL (reference sequence). The chain's CDR3 is CASSRGGAEGLAEAFF. In DNA form, the CDR3 reads TGTGCCAGCAGCCGTGGGGGGGCGGAGGGCCTCGCTGAAGCTTTCTTT.